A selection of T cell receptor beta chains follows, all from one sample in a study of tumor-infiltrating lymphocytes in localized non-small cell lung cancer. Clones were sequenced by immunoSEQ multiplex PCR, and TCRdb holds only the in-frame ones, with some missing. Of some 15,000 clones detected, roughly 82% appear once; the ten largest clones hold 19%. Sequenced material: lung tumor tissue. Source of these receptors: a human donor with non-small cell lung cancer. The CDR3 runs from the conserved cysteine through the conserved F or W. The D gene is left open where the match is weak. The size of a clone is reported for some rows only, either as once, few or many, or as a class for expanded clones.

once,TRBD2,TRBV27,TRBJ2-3,TGTGCCAGCAGGGGGACTATCATCTCAGATACGCAGTATTTT,CASRGTIISDTQYF
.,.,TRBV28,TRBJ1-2,TGTGCCAGCAGTTCCGTAGGCAGGGTTGAAGCTAACTATGGCTACACCTTC,CASSSVGRVEANYGYTF
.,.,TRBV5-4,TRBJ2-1,TGTGCCAGCAGCTTGGGGACCCCCGGGGACAATGAGCAGTTCTTC,CASSLGTPGDNEQFF
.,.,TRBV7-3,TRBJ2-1,TGTGCCAGCAGCTTAAGCGGGGGCCCCTACAATGAGCAGTTCTTC,CASSLSGGPYNEQFF
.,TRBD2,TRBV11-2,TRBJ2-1,TGTGCCAGCAGCGAGGGGACTAGCGGGGGGAATGAGCAGTTCTTC,CASSEGTSGGNEQFF
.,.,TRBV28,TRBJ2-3,TGTGCCAGCAGTTTCGTACCAGGGCATACGCAGTATTTT,CASSFVPGHTQYF
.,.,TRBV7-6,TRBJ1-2,TGTGCCAGCAGCTTAGGGTCTACCTCCTATGGCTACACCTTC,CASSLGSTSYGYTF
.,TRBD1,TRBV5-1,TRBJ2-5,TGCGCCAGCAGCTTGAGGGGGCTAAGCAGCGGTTTTTCGGAGACCCAGTACTTC,CASSLRGLSSGFSETQYF
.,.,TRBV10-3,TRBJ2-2,TGTGCCCTCTCCCAGGGTTTGGAAAACACCGGGGAGCTGTTTTTT,CALSQGLENTGELFF
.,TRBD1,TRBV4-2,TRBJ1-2,TGTGCCAGCAGCCCGCAGGGGGCGCGGGGCTACACCTTC,CASSPQGARGYTF
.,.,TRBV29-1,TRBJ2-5,TGCAGCGTTGATAGGGGACAAGAGACCCAGTACTTC,CSVDRGQETQYF
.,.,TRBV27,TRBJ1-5,TGTGCCAGCAGTTTTGGGCAGTCCGGTCAGCCCCAGCATTTT,CASSFGQSGQPQHF
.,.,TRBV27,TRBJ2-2,TGTGCCAGCAGATATTACTCACAGGGAGGCTACGGCGGGGAGCTGTTTTTT,CASRYYSQGGYGGELFF
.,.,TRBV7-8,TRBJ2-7,TGTGCCAGCACCCTTAGGAGGGGGCTGTACGAGCAGTACTTC,CASTLRRGLYEQYF
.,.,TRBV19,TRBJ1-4,TGTGCCAGTAAGGCCCGAGCAGCGCTAAAGGAAAAACTGTTTTTT,CASKARAALKEKLFF